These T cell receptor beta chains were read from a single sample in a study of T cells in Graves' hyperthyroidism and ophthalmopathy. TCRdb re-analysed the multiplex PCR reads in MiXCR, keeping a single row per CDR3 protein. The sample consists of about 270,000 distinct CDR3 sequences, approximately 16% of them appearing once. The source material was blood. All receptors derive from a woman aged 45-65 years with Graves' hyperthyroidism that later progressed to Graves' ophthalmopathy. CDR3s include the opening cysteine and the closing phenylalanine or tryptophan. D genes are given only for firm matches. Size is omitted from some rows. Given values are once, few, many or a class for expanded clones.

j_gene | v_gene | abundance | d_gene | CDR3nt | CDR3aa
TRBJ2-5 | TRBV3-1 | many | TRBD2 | TGTGCCAGCAGCCCAAGCGGGACGTCTGAGACCCAGTACTTC | CASSPSGTSETQYF
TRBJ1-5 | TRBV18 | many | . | TGTGCCAGCTCAGTGGAAACTAACCAGCCCCAGCATTTT | CASSVETNQPQHF
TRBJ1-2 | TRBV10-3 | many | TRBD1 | TGTGCCATCAGTGCCGTACGGGACAGGGTGAGCTACACCTTC | CAISAVRDRVSYTF
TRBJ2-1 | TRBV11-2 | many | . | TGTGCCAGCAGCTGGGGGCTAGCGGAATCCTACAATGAGCAGTTCTTC | CASSWGLAESYNEQFF
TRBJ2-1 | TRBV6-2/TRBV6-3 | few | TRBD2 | TGTGCCAGCAAGGAGGGTGGGACTAGCGGACACAATGAGCAGTTCTTC | CASKEGGTSGHNEQFF
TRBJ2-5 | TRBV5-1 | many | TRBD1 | TGCGCCAGCAGGGGTCAGGGGGTCGAGACCCAGTACTTC | CASRGQGVETQYF
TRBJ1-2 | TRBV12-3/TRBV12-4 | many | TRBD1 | TGTGCCAGCAGTTTCAGGGGGTTTATTTCTTCTAACTATGGCTACACCTTC | CASSFRGFISSNYGYTF
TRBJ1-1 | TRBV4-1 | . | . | TGCGCCAGCAGCCGCCTGGCCCAGGGTGTCACTGAAGCTTTCTTT | CASSRLAQGVTEAFF
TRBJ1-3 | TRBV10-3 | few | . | TGTGCCATCTCCTCAGGGAACGGAAACACCATATATTTT | CAISSGNGNTIYF
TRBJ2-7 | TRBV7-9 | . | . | TGTGCCAGCAGCTTTTACCTCCTGTCAGGGGGGCTTGGCTACGAGCAGTACTTC | CASSFYLLSGGLGYEQYF
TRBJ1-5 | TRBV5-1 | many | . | TGCGCCAGCAGCCTGGAAGGACTGTACAATCAGCCCCAGCATTTT | CASSLEGLYNQPQHF
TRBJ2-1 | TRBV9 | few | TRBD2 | TGTGCCAGCAGCCTTACTAGCGGGAGGACCAATGAGCAGTTCTTC | CASSLTSGRTNEQFF
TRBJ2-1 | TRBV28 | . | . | TGTGCCAGCAGTCCTATTACCCAGCGGAACTACAATGAGCAGTTCTTC | CASSPITQRNYNEQFF
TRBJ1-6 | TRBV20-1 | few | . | TGCAGTGCTAGAGGGGACCGGAGTCCCTTCACCCTCCACTTT | CSARGDRSPFTLHF
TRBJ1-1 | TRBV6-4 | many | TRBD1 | TGTGCCAGCAGGAGGGACAGGGCAGGCACTGAAGCTTTCTTT | CASRRDRAGTEAFF
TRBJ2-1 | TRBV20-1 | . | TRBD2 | TGCAGTGCTAGAGATGACGCGGGAGGGGTATACAATGAGCAGTTCTTC | CSARDDAGGVYNEQFF
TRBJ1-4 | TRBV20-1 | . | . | TGCAGTGCTAGCAGGGGTTGGGAAAAACTGTTTTTT | CSASRGWEKLFF
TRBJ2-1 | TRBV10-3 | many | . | TGTGCCACCCGCACCGACCATGGTAAAGTAGGGGGGTTGGCCGATGAGCAGTTCTTC | CATRTDHGKVGGLADEQFF
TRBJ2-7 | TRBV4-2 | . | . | TGTGCCAGCAGCCAAGAGAACGAGCAGTACTTC | CASSQENEQYF
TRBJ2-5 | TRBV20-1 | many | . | TGCAGTGCACCCCCCTTCGAGGGAACGAAGACCCAGTACTTC | CSAPPFEGTKTQYF
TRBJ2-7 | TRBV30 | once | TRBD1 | TGTGCCTGGAAGCAGGGGGCCTACGAGCAGTACTTC | CAWKQGAYEQYF
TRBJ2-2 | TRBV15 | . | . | TGTGCCACCAGCCCCAATAGGGGGACCGGGGAGCTGTTTTTT | CATSPNRGTGELFF
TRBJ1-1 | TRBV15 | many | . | TGTGCCACCAGCAGAGATAGTGGGAGCATGAACACTGAAGCTTTCTTT | CATSRDSGSMNTEAFF
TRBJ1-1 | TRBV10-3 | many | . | TGTGCCATCAGTGAGTCTTCGGACGGTGAAGCTTTCTTT | CAISESSDGEAFF
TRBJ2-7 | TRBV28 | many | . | TGTGCCAGCAGCCCGGGGGCAGCCGGAGGCCGGTACGAGCAGTACTTC | CASSPGAAGGRYEQYF
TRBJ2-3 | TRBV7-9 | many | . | TGTGCCAGCAGCTTATATGTAGGGGATGATGATACGCAGTATTTT | CASSLYVGDDDTQYF